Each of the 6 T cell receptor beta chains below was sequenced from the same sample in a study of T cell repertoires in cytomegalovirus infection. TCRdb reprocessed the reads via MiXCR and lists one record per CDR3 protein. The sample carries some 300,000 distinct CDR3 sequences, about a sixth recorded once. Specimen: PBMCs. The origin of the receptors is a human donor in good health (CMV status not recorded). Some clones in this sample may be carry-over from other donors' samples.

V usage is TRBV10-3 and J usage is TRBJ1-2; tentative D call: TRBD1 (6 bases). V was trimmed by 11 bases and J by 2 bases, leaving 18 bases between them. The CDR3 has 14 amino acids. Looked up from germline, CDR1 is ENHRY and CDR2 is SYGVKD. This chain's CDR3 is CASTLRGVNYGYTF. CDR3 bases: TGTGCCTCAACCCTCAGGGGAGTGAACTATGGCTACACCTTC.

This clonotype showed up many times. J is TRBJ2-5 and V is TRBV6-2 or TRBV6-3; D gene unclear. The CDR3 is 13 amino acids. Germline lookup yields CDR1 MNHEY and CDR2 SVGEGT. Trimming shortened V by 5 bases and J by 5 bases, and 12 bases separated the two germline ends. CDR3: CASSRRLEETQYF. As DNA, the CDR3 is TGTGCCAGCAGTCGTAGGCTGGAGGAGACCCAGTACTTC.

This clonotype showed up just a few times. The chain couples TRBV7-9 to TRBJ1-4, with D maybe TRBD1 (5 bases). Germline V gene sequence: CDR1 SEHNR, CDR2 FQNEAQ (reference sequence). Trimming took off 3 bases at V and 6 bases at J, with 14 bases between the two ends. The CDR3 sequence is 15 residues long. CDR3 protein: CASSFQEGKDEKLFF. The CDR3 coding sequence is TGTGCCAGCAGCTTCCAGGAGGGGAAGGATGAAAAACTGTTTTTT.

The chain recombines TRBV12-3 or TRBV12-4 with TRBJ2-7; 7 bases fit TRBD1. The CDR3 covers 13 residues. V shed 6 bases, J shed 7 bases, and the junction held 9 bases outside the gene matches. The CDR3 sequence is CASRFTGEWEQYF. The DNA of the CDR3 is TGTGCCAGCAGATTCACAGGGGAGTGGGAGCAGTACTTC.

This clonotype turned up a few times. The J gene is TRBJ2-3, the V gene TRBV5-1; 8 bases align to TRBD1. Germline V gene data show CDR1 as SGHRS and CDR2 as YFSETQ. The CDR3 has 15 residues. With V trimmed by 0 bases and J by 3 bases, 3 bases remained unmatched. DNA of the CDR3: TGCGCCAGCAGCTTGGCGGACAGGGTGACAGATACGCAGTATTTT. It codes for CASSLADRVTDTQYF.

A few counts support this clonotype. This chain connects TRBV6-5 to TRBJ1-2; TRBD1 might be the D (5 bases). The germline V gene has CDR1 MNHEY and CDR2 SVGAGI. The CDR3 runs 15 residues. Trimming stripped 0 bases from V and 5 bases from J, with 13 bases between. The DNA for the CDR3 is TGTGCCAGCAGTTACTCGACCAGGGTCGAATATGGCTACACCTTC. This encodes CASSYSTRVEYGYTF.